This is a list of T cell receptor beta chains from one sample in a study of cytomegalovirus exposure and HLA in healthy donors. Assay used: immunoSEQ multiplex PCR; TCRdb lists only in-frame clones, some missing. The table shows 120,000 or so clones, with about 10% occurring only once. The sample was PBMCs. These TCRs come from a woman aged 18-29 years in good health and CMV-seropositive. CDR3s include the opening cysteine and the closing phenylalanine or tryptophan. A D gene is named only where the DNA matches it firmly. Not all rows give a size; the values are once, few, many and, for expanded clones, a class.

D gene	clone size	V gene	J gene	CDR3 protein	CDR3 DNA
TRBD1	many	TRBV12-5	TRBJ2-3	CASGLRGQTPDTQYF	TGTGCTAGTGGTTTGAGGGGACAGACCCCAGATACGCAGTATTTT
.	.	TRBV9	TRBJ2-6	CASSAFSGANVLTF	TGTGCCAGCAGCGCGTTCTCTGGGGCCAACGTCCTGACTTTC
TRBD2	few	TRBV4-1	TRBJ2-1	CASSQGGLANYNEQFF	TGCGCCAGCAGCCAAGGGGGACTAGCGAACTACAATGAGCAGTTCTTC
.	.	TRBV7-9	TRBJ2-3	CASSLVLSTDTQYF	TGTGCCAGCAGCTTAGTACTAAGCACAGATACGCAGTATTTT
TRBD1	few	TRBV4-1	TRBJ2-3	CASRRLTGGTTDTQYF	TGCGCCAGCAGACGTCTGACAGGGGGAACGACAGATACGCAGTATTTT
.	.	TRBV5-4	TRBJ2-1	CASSFGGLDEQFF	TGTGCCAGCAGCTTCGGAGGTTTGGATGAGCAGTTCTTC
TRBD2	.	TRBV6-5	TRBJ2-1	CASSYSSGSDNEQFF	TGTGCCAGCAGTTACTCTAGCGGGAGTGACAATGAGCAGTTCTTC
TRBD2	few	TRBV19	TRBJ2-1	CASSITSGSGEQFF	TGTGCCAGTAGTATAACTAGCGGTTCTGGTGAGCAGTTCTTC
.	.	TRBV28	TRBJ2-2	CASRAGGGELFF	TGTGCCAGCAGAGCCGGGGGTGGGGAGCTGTTTTTT
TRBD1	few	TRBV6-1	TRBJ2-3	CASWWTGPTDTQYF	TGTGCCAGCTGGTGGACAGGTCCCACAGATACGCAGTATTTT
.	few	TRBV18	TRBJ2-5	CASSHPREETQYF	TGTGCCAGCTCCCATCCGAGGGAAGAGACCCAGTACTTC
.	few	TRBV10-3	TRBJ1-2	CAIRTGEANYGYTF	TGTGCCATCAGAACAGGAGAAGCTAACTATGGCTACACCTTC
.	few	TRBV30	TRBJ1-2	CAWRVPAGRGVDGYTF	TGTGCCTGGAGGGTGCCGGCGGGCAGGGGAGTAGATGGCTACACCTTC
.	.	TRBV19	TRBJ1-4	CASSAGRGWYEKLFF	TGTGCCAGTAGTGCGGGACGGGGATGGTATGAAAAACTGTTTTTT
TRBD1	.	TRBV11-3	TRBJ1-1	CASSPRKQGAVNTEAFF	TGTGCCAGCAGCCCACGGAAACAGGGGGCCGTGAACACTGAAGCTTTCTTT
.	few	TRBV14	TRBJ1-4	CASSYRTLNEKLFF	TGTGCCAGCAGCTATCGTACTCTTAATGAAAAACTGTTTTTT
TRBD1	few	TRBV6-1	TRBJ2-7	CASSVWRVQGNSYEQYF	TGTGCCAGCAGTGTTTGGCGCGTACAGGGGAACTCCTACGAGCAGTACTTC
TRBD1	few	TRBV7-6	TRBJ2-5	CASSLGTGGETQYF	TGTGCCAGCAGCTTAGGGACAGGGGGGGAGACCCAGTACTTC
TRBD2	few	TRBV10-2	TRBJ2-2	CASSGTSGRTGELFF	TGCGCCAGCAGTGGGACTAGCGGGAGAACCGGGGAGCTGTTTTTT
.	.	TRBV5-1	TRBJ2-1	CASIPQGNNEQFF	TGCGCCAGCATCCCCCAGGGAAACAATGAGCAGTTCTTC
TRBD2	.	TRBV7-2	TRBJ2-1	CASSLSGRGPNEQFF	TGTGCCAGCAGCCTCAGCGGGAGGGGTCCCAATGAGCAGTTCTTC
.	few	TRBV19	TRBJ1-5	CASSPGGQNQPQHF	TGTGCCAGTAGTCCAGGAGGGCAAAATCAGCCCCAGCATTTT
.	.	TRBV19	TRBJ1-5	CASRISQGSNQPQHF	TGTGCCAGTAGGATTTCTCAGGGTTCCAATCAGCCCCAGCATTTT
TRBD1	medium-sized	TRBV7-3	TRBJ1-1	CASSLQGANEAFF	TGTGCCAGCAGCTTACAGGGGGCCAATGAAGCTTTCTTT
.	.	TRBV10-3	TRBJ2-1	CAIPGSSYNEQFF	TGTGCCATCCCCGGGAGTTCCTACAATGAGCAGTTCTTC
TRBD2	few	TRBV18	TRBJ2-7	CASSRGGAAGGNYEQYF	TGTGCCAGCTCACGCGGGGGTGCGGCGGGAGGGAACTACGAGCAGTACTTC
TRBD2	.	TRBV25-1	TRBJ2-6	CASTRGGIEANVLTF	TGTGCCAGCACGCGGGGGGGAATCGAGGCCAACGTCCTGACTTTC
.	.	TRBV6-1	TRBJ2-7	CASSEPAGNTYEQYF	TGTGCCAGCAGTGAGCCGGCAGGGAATACCTACGAGCAGTACTTC
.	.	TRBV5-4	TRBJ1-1	CASSNGGQDPEAFF	TGTGCCAGCAGTAATGGGGGCCAGGACCCTGAAGCTTTCTTT
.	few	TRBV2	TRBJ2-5	CASSDGPQETQYF	TGTGCCAGCAGCGATGGGCCTCAAGAGACCCAGTACTTC
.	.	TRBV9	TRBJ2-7	CASTLDGDSSYEQYF	TGTGCCAGCACCCTAGACGGGGATAGCTCCTACGAGCAGTACTTC
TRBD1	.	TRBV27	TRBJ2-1	CASSLSGQGNEQFF	TGTGCCAGCAGTTTATCGGGACAGGGCAATGAGCAGTTCTTC
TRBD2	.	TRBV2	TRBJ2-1	CASSEKPPDAGGNEQFF	TGTGCCAGCAGTGAAAAACCACCCGACGCGGGGGGCAATGAGCAGTTCTTC
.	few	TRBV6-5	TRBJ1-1	CASSYSGNLNTEAFF	TGTGCCAGCAGTTACAGCGGGAACTTGAACACTGAAGCTTTCTTT
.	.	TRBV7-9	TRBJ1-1	CASSLVASEAFF	TGTGCCAGCAGCTTAGTCGCGTCTGAAGCTTTCTTT
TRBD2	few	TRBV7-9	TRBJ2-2	CASNLRGGIGTGELFF	TGTGCCAGCAACCTACGGGGAGGGATCGGCACCGGGGAGCTGTTTTTT
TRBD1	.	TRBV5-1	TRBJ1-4	CASSTTTQGAGEKLFF	TGCGCCAGCAGCACAACAACACAGGGGGCCGGTGAAAAACTGTTTTTT
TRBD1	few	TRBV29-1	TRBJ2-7	CSVEGTGPLPYEQYF	TGCAGCGTTGAAGGGACAGGGCCCCTCCCCTACGAGCAGTACTTC
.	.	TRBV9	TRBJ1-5	CASSVAAGGNQPQHF	TGTGCCAGCAGCGTAGCGGCGGGTGGGAATCAGCCCCAGCATTTT
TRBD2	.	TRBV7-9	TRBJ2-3	CASSRLAGSVADTQYF	TGTGCCAGCAGTCGACTAGCGGGAAGCGTCGCAGATACGCAGTATTTT
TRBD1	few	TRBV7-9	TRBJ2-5	CASSLLQGETQYF	TGTGCCAGCAGCTTATTACAGGGGGAGACCCAGTACTTC
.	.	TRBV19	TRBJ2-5	CASSPTRVQETQYF	TGTGCCAGTAGTCCAACACGGGTACAAGAGACCCAGTACTTC